This entry describes one T cell receptor (beta chain). This sample is part of a study of control samples from healthy donors and cancer patients. The repertoire was sequenced with immunoSEQ multiplex PCR; TCRdb's copy has only in-frame clones and lacks some. The data hold 100,000 to 150,000 clones, with around 90% observed a single time. The sample was blood. The source is a man aged 40-49 years in good health.

The CDR3 spells CASSPGTGRSYEQYF. CDR3 coding DNA: TGTGCCAGCAGCCCGGGGACAGGGAGGTCCTACGAGCAGTACTTC. The rearrangement links TRBV7-6 to TRBJ2-7; TRBD1 aligns across 9 bases. The CDR3 totals 15 residues. Looked up from germline, CDR1 is SGHVS and CDR2 is FNYEAQ. V trimming: 5 bases; J trimming: 1 base; junction bases outside the gene matches: 6. Combining the CDR3 with reference TRBV7-6 and TRBJ2-7 gives the whole variable domain GAGVSQSPRYKVTKRGQDVALRCDPISGHVSLYWYRQALGQGPEFLTYFNYEAQQDKSGLPNDRFSAERPEGSISTLTIQRTEQRDSAMYRCASSPGTGRSYEQYFGPGTRLTVT.